Described below is a single T cell receptor beta chain sequence and its context. Its cognate antigen is unknown. These data are taken from a study of cytomegalovirus exposure and HLA in healthy donors. Study context: As an earlier analysis found, some 180 million T cells yielded 100 million to 130 million unique TCR beta sequences. Study-level findings and limits: The authors enumerated under 200 TCR beta chains as linked to cytomegalovirus. CMV antigen specificity of three CMV-associated chains was confirmed in vitro. Presence/absence analyses assumed roughly uniform sequencing depth across donors.

V shed 4 bases, J shed 6 bases, and the junction held 17 bases outside the gene matches. The CDR3 has 18 residues. Looked up from germline, CDR1 is SGHTS and CDR2 is YDEGEE. This PCR relied on a set of 60 Vbeta primers and 13 Jbeta primers. Data came from immunoSEQ multiplex PCR; TCRdb stores just in-frame clones and leaves some out. Seen here are some 150,000 clones, roughly 79% observed once, and the top ten hold less than 15%. The specimen was PBMCs. This TCR came from a woman in her forties or fifties in good health and CMV-seronegative. The chain employs TRBV5-8 and TRBJ1-5; 9 nucleotides align to TRBD1. This chain's CDR3 is CASSPGVVYRGLGQPQHF. The DNA for the CDR3 is TGTGCCAGCAGCCCGGGGGTCGTTTACAGGGGGCTCGGTCAGCCCCAGCATTTT. Filled out from reference TRBV5-8 and TRBJ1-5, the complete variable domain reads EAGVTQSPTHLIKTRGQQATLRCSPISGHTSVYWYQQALGLGLQFLLWYDEGEERNRGNFPPRFSGRQFPNYSSELNVNALELEDSALYLCASSPGVVYRGLGQPQHFGDGTRLSIL.